This TCR beta chain was found in a study of neoadjuvant anti-PD-1 for oral cavity cancer (dated by TCRdb to about 2021). Notes on the research overall: Three to four biweekly doses of nivolumab at 3 mg/kg were mostly administered to patients before curative-intent surgical resection. Patients without progression received a fourth nivolumab dose around day 43 and underwent definitive surgical resection on days 50-56. Under RECIST 1.1, patients with complete response, partial response or stable disease were classed as responders, and patients with progression were classed as non-responders. A 33% response rate was observed in the parent correlative cohort, in which eleven to twelve patients were included. Beyond this particular receptor, the publication reports: Higher pretreatment blood TCRbeta clonality and lower post-treatment tumor TCRbeta clonality were correlated with higher pretreatment blood Treg/Th17 ratios. After neoadjuvant nivolumab, non-responders showed significantly higher T cell clonality (Gini index) in PBMCs than responders did. Only three patients per response group were included in the TCR analyses, and larger cohorts for validation were called for by the authors.

Between the V and J ends, shortened by 7 bases and 6 bases respectively, the junction contains 19 bases. From the cysteine through the phenylalanine, the CDR3 covers 14 amino acids. CDR3 DNA is the only sequence kept; it has 42 bases, read in frame from the first base. CDR1 MDHEN and CDR2 SYDVKM were looked up in the germline V gene. PBMC libraries used mostly 450 to 500 ng of input genomic DNA for deep sequencing, with six replicates per sample. TCRbeta libraries were prepared with the immunoSEQ hsTCRbeta kit according to the manufacturer's instructions. The finished libraries were brought together in one pool at roughly 3 nM, which was then read using an Illumina NovaSeq 6000 S4 flow cell. Per the authors' processing: The immunoSEQ Analyzer handled quality control and preprocessing of the raw data. The analysis was limited to productive rearrangements, and each clonotype was defined by a unique CDR3 amino acid sequence. Using the R package tcR, the researchers computed the Gini-Simpson index as their estimate of repertoire clonality. Gini indices were compared with Student's t test, and associations with tumor size change were assessed by Pearson correlation. TCRdb's version of the immuneACCESS table is confined to in-frame rearrangements and falls short of the full clone set. An unresolved V gene accounts for under half of the shortfall where checked; the remainder is of unknown origin. For V, J and clone size, that table is used; D and trimming come from the DNA. Within this sample are fewer than 35,000 clones, with more than 75% of them counted one time only. The ten largest clones capture roughly 3.6% of the sample.

What this sample's time point label stands for: before neoadjuvant nivolumab. The patients had newly diagnosed stage II-IVA oral cavity squamous cell carcinoma and had not received any prior systemic or radiation treatment. The cohort was made up of patients with locally advanced, HPV-negative oral cavity squamous cell carcinoma. Peripheral blood mononuclear cells were analyzed directly and were not maintained or expanded in culture. The samples were obtained from a longitudinal correlative study of a single-arm phase II trial testing neoadjuvant nivolumab in oral cavity squamous cell carcinoma. Genomic DNA-based TCRbeta sequencing was performed on subject-matched pre- and post-treatment PBMCs and tumors from three responders and three non-responders. Peripheral blood mononuclear cells were collected once before nivolumab treatment and again after treatment, at the time of surgery. Genomic DNA was isolated from PBMCs using the Maxwell RSC DNA from Cells kit.

Of note for this clone: There is no known antigen for this receptor. It has no much larger one-base neighbor in the sample; base qualities were not kept.

This receptor was taken from a person aged 35 to 85 with oral cavity squamous cell carcinoma. The sample consisted of PBMCs, taken before nivolumab (anti-PD-1) treatment. The chain employs TRBV28 and TRBJ2-7; no D gene is confidently identified. The CDR3 region reads CASTLLRAVGEQYF. DNA sequence: TGTGCCAGCACCCTACTTAGGGCGGTTGGCGAGCAGTACTTC.